The TCR beta chain described here comes from a study of tissue T cells after allogeneic stem cell transplantation (dated by TCRdb to between 2021 and 2022). Describing the broader study: Using research autopsies of patients with and without GVHD, plus mouse models of GVHD, the study profiled TCR beta repertoires across many tissues. The human arm was a prospective observational study without blinding or randomization. Points the paper makes about the study in general: Not many T cell clones showed up in more than one patient, yet clustering based on motifs uncovered repertoire signatures that were shared across patients in a tissue-specific way. Within patients, how anatomically similar tissues were was a major factor shaping TCR repertoire composition, regardless of disease or transplant status. The study did not determine which tissue TCRs were alloreactive or antigen-specific, and some clones might have been persisting host cells. In both patients and mice, T cells from blood and spleen covered only a limited part of the TCR repertoire found in tissues. The patient cohort was small and varied clinically, and sampling depth was recognized as a limitation.

The library was generated by the immunoSEQ multiplex PCR assay. TCRbeta CDR3 sequencing was performed at survey depth by Adaptive Biotechnologies, and CDR3 sequences, V/J genes, productive frequency and template counts were reported. Amplification of TCR beta CDR3 regions started from genomic DNA instead of RNA. Per the source publication's procedure: Pairwise repertoire overlap between tissues was quantified with Jensen-Shannon divergence, where 1 means complete divergence and 0 identical. Tissues were clustered by single-linkage agglomerative hierarchical clustering of pairwise JSD values, and the clustering results were displayed as dendrograms. GLIPH2 was run on all patient samples with simulation_depth 1000, kmer_min_depth 3 and cdr3_length_cutoff 8, and groups with more than two unique CDR3s were retained. In a standardized tissue-overlap score, Jaccard GLIPH-group overlap across patients was extrapolated to a standard repertoire size of 1000 clones. Linear mixed-effect models, with tissue included as a fixed effect and individual included as a random effect, were used to assess associations of diversity with clinical or experimental variables. TCRdb provides this immuneACCESS table in a form limited to in-frame rearrangements. Some clones are lacking; in checked studies, under half of them reflect an unresolved V gene, and why the rest are absent is not known. V and J calls and clone size are given by that table; D and trimming were obtained from the DNA. In all, the sample holds under 4,500 clones, and less than 50% of those were seen once. Together, the top ten hold around 40% of the sample.

Of note for this clone: What this receptor recognizes is not known. With a mouse as the source, gene names and germline sequences are drawn from the mouse. The read gets to within 1 residue of the CDR3 end, and the germline J gene fills in the rest.

Counted from cysteine to phenylalanine, this CDR3 has 14 amino acids. Of the CDR3's DNA, 39 bases were read; they are in frame from base 1. CDR1 KGHPV and CDR2 FQNQEV are derived from the germline V gene (reference sequence). Compared with germline, V lacks 6 bases and J lacks 0 bases; bases without a gene match: 4. The meaning of the sample's time point label: mouse harvest day 14 after allogeneic transplant. Mouse grafts consisting of 10^7 T-cell-depleted bone marrow cells combined with 10^6 splenic CD5+ T cells were administered by tail vein injection. To model GVHD in mice, a major MHC-mismatch B6 (H2b) into BALB/c (H2d) model was used, and tissues were profiled at day 7 or 14. On day 7 or 14 post-transplant, mouse tissues and retro-orbital blood were harvested with separate sterile tools for each animal, and livers were flushed beforehand. Before genomic DNA isolation with the DNeasy Blood & Tissue Kit, mouse tissues were minced using razor blades in buffered saline.

The clonotype originates from a female BALB/c mouse given C57BL/6 T cells with graft-versus-host disease after an allogeneic hematopoietic cell transplant. The sample taken for sequencing was lymph node tissue. The V gene is TRBV26 and the J gene is TRBJ2-7, with 8 bases matching TRBD2. The CDR3 protein: CASSMGGFSYEQYF. The part of the CDR3 DNA that was read is TGTGCCAGCAGCATGGGGGGGTTCTCCTATGAACAGTAC.